This TCR beta chain was recovered during a study of vaccination and CD4 T cells after COVID-19. Documented treatment: roughly 10-day PBMC culture with coronavirus spike peptide pools or control peptides (ViraFEST assay). The CDR3 loop spans 16 amino acids. Trimming shortened V by 7 bases and J by 4 bases, and 17 bases separated the two germline ends. Germline V lookup: CDR1 MNHNS, CDR2 SASEGT. About this clonotype: No antigen is known for it.

The assay that was used to sequence DNA from cultured CD4+ T cells was the Oncomine TCR Beta short-read assay. TCRdb ran MiXCR on the PCR reads and lists one entry per CDR3 protein. The repertoire holds just over 15,000 distinct CDR3 sequences, with about 69% as singletons. The TCR was taken from a human donor who had recovered from COVID-19. The sample was CD4+ T cells from blood, cultured in vitro. This chain connects TRBV6-1 to TRBJ2-6; perhaps TRBD2 as D (6 bases). CDR3 in DNA: TGTGCCAGCAAAAAAGGAGGGCGAGTCGGGGCCAACGTCCTGACTTTC. Encoded protein: CASKKGGRVGANVLTF.